This T cell receptor beta chain stems from a study of T-cell memory formation after mild COVID-19. As for the study in general: Among the donors, TCR clusters were largely specific to each donor.

This clonotype was seen only a few times. Germline V gene lookup returns CDR1 KGHSH and CDR2 LQKENI. This CDR3 region has 17 residues. Trimming took 8 bases from V and 2 from J, leaving 21 bases between them. Libraries for TCRalpha and TCRbeta carried sample barcodes and unique molecular identifiers via 5'RACE. TCRdb fed the 5' RACE reads into MiXCR, producing one record per CDR3 protein. The sample comprises about 210,000 distinct CDR3 sequences, around 26% of which are singletons, and about an eighth rests with the top ten. Source material: PBMCs or a T cell subset sorted from them (not recorded which). The V and J genes are TRBV18 and TRBJ1-4; D is possibly TRBD1 (5 bases). The receptor comes from an adult woman who had mild COVID-19 (a few samples of this study predate the infection). Cell type and time point are not known. The CDR3 coding sequence is TGTGCCAGCACAGAACGCGGGACGCCGGGGACTAATGAAAAACTGTTTTTT. It is translated as CASTERGTPGTNEKLFF.